What follows are 15 T cell receptor beta chains derived from one specimen sequenced in a study of T cells in Graves' hyperthyroidism and ophthalmopathy. From RNA transcripts, TCR beta CDR3 regions were amplified. TCR CDR3 underwent first-round RT-PCR with the HTBI primer set. TCRdb re-analysed the multiplex PCR reads in MiXCR, keeping a single row per CDR3 protein. The data show a few hundred thousand distinct CDR3 sequences, more than 15% seen once. The sequencing input was blood. The receptors derive from a woman under 30 with Graves' hyperthyroidism.

The rearrangement links TRBV12-3 or TRBV12-4 to TRBJ1-1, with a possible D match to TRBD1 (5 bases). This CDR3 spans 15 amino acids. V was cut by 5 bases and J by 0 bases, with 13 bases left in between. DNA of the CDR3: TGTGCCAGCAGTACGGACACGTACATGAACACTGAAGCTTTCTTT. Amino acids: CASSTDTYMNTEAFF.

This clonotype came up a few times. The V and J genes are TRBV24-1 and TRBJ2-2; 10 bases are a match to TRBD1. Germline-derived CDR1 and CDR2 are KGHDR and SFDVKD. The junction had 14 bases not matched to a gene; V was cut back by 7 bases and J by 4 bases. The CDR3 consists of 18 residues. The CDR3 protein is CATSAGTGEPLVTGELFF. The CDR3 nucleotides read TGTGCCACCAGCGCCGGGACAGGGGAACCTCTTGTCACCGGGGAGCTGTTTTTT.

This clonotype has a count of ten or more. V is TRBV12-3 or TRBV12-4 and J is TRBJ2-4, with D maybe TRBD1 (5 bases). Trimming took 2 bases from V and 7 from J, leaving 12 bases between them. The CDR3 is 14 amino acids. The CDR3: CASSLFQGGNIQYF. The CDR3 nucleotides are TGTGCCAGCAGTTTATTTCAGGGTGGCAACATTCAGTACTTC.

The chain is built from TRBV2 and TRBJ2-3, with D maybe TRBD1 (5 bases). Trimming cost V 1 base and J 6 bases, with 14 bases left between them. CDR1 and CDR2 from the germline V gene are SNHLY and FYNNEI. The CDR3 sequence is 15 residues long. This CDR3 is CASSEEWGRTDTQYF. The CDR3 DNA sequence: TGTGCCAGCAGTGAAGAGTGGGGCCGTACCGATACGCAGTATTTT.

DNA of the CDR3: TGTGCCAGCTCACCACCTAGCAATCAGCCCCAGCATTTT. Translated: CASSPPSNQPQHF. The rearrangement links TRBV18 to TRBJ1-5; no reliable D call. V lost 0 bases and J lost 0, with 0 bases in between. The CDR3 contains 13 residues. Germline assignment: CDR1 KGHSH and CDR2 LQKENI.

The genes are TRBV20-1 and TRBJ2-3, with 12 nucleotides matching TRBD2. Germline CDR1 and CDR2: DFQATT and SNEGSKA (reference sequence). The CDR3 is made up of 13 amino acids. CDR3 coding DNA: TGCAGCCCTAGCGGGGGGGCCGACGATACGCAGTATTTT. Protein product: CSPSGGADDTQYF.

This clonotype was counted at least ten times. The chain employs TRBV11-2 and TRBJ1-4, with D tentatively TRBD1 (5 bases). The germline V gene has CDR1 SGHAT and CDR2 FQNNGV. V was cut by 6 bases and J by 5 bases, with 13 bases left in between. CDR3 size: 14 residues. The CDR3 loop reads CASSNGGTNEKLFF. In DNA form, the CDR3 reads TGTGCCAGCAGTAACGGGGGAACGAATGAAAAACTGTTTTTT.

Many counts were recorded for this clonotype. The chain employs TRBV18 and TRBJ2-3; D may be TRBD2 (6 bases). CDR1 is KGHSH and CDR2 is LQKENI in the germline V gene. The CDR3 runs to 14 residues. V dropped 5 bases and J dropped 4 bases, with 13 bases sitting between them. CDR3 sequence (DNA): TGTGCCAGCTCATGGGACTGGCGGTCAGATACGCAGTATTTT. Its protein is CASSWDWRSDTQYF.

The chain has TRBV11-2 and TRBJ2-7; TRBD1 matches 9 bases. Germline V CDR1 and CDR2: SGHAT, FQNNGV. With 5 bases clipped from V and 5 bases from J, the junction kept 7 bases outside the gene matches. This CDR3 region has 14 residues. The CDR3 DNA is TGTGCCAGCAGCCCCGGGACAGGGTGGAACGAGCAGTACTTC. This encodes CASSPGTGWNEQYF.

In its sample, this clonotype was seen a few times. This chain uses TRBV7-9 with TRBJ2-1, with 8 bases fitting TRBD2. This CDR3 region has 17 residues. Germline-derived CDR1 and CDR2 are SEHNR and FQNEAQ (reference sequence). Germline trimming cut 5 bases from V and 10 bases from J; bases unmatched to any gene: 19. CDR3 region: CASSPTGTSSPAGEQFF. DNA of the CDR3: TGTGCCAGCAGCCCTACCGGGACTAGTTCCCCAGCGGGGGAGCAGTTCTTC.

The table lists this clonotype with many counts. This rearrangement joins TRBV20-1 to TRBJ2-1; D is perhaps TRBD2 (6 bases). Germline assignment: CDR1 DFQATT and CDR2 SNEGSKA (reference sequence). There are 14 residues in the CDR3. Trimming took 3 bases from V and 9 from J, leaving 18 bases between them. CDR3 region: CSASQPGATGEQFF. DNA for the CDR3: TGCAGTGCTAGTCAACCGGGAGCGACTGGTGAGCAGTTCTTC.

V is TRBV20-1 and J is TRBJ2-5, with 9 nucleotides matching TRBD1. This CDR3 spans 15 amino acids. Germline CDR1 reads DFQATT; CDR2 reads SNEGSKA (reference sequence). V trimming: 1 base; J trimming: 4 bases; junction bases outside the gene matches: 7. CDR3 bases: TGCAGTGCTAGAGCCGGGACAGGGTTGACAGAGACCCAGTACTTC. It encodes CSARAGTGLTETQYF.

This clonotype was counted ten times or more. V and J are TRBV12-3 or TRBV12-4 and TRBJ1-2; D is unclear. Between the trimmed V and J ends, which lost 5 bases and 1 base, there was a span of 11 bases. The CDR3 loop spans 14 amino acids. The CDR3: CASSPMGGNYGYTF. The CDR3 DNA sequence: TGTGCCAGCAGTCCCATGGGAGGTAACTATGGCTACACCTTC.

This clonotype was recorded a few times. The V call is TRBV7-2, the J call TRBJ1-4; D might be TRBD1 (5 bases). The CDR3 is made up of 16 amino acids. The germline V gene has CDR1 SGHTA and CDR2 FQGNSA. The V gene lost 3 bases and the J gene lost 1 base, with 12 bases spanning the gap. The CDR3 DNA reads as TGTGCCAGCAGCTTCCAGGGTGGGATAACTAATGAAAAACTGTTTTTT. This translates into CASSFQGGITNEKLFF.

This clonotype came up a few times. The chain is built from TRBV19 and TRBJ1-5; 8 bases are shared with TRBD1. The CDR3 covers 15 residues. CDR1 is LNHDA and CDR2 is SQIVND in the germline V gene (reference sequence). J gave up 6 bases and V 3 bases, and 7 bases lay outside the gene matches. CDR3 residues: CASSIRTGSLQPQHF. The CDR3 bases are TGTGCCAGTAGTATCCGGACAGGGTCGCTTCAGCCCCAGCATTTT.